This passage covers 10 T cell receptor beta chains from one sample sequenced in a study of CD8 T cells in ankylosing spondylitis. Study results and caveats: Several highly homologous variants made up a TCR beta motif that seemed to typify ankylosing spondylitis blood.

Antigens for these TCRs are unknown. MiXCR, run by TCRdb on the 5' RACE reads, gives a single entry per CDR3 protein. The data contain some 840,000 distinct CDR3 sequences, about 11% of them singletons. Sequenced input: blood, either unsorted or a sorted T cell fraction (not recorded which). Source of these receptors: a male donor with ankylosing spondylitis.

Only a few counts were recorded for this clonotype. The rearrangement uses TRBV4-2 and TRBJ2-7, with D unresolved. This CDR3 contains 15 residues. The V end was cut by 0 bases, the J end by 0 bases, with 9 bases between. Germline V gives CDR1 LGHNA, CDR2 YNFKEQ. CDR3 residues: CASSQDKGYSYEQYF. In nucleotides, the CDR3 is TGTGCCAGCAGCCAAGATAAGGGATACTCCTACGAGCAGTACTTC.

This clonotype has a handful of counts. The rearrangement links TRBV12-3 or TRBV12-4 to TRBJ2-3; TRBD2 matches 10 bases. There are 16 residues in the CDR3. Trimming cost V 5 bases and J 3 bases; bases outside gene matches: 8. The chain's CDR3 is CASSTSALAGTDTQYF. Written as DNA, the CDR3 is TGTGCCAGCAGTACCTCGGCACTAGCGGGGACAGATACGCAGTATTTT.

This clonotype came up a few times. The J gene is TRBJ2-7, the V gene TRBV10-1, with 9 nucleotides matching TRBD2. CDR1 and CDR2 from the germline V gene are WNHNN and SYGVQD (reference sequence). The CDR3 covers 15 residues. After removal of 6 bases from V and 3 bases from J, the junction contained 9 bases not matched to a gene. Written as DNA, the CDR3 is TGCGCCAGCAGCCTAACGACTAGCGGAAACTACGAGCAGTACTTC. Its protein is CASSLTTSGNYEQYF.

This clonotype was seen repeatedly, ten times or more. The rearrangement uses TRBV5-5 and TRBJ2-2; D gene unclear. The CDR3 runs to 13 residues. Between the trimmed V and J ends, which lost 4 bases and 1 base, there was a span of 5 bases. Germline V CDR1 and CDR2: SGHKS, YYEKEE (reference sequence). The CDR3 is CASSVRNTGELFF. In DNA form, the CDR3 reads TGTGCCAGCAGCGTTCGGAACACCGGGGAGCTGTTTTTT.

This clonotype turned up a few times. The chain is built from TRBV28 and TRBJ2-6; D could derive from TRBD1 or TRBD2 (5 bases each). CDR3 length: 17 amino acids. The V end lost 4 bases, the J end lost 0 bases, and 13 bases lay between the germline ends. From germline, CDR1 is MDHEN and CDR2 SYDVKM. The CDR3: CASSSPGPSSGANVLTF. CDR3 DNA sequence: TGTGCCAGCAGTTCTCCGGGACCCAGCTCTGGGGCCAACGTCCTGACTTTC. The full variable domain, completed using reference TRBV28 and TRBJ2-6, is DVKVTQSSRYLVKRTGEKVFLECVQDMDHENMFWYRQDPGLGLRLIYFSYDVKMKEKGDIPEGYSVSREKKERFSLILESASTNQTSMYLCASSSPGPSSGANVLTFGAGSRLTVL.

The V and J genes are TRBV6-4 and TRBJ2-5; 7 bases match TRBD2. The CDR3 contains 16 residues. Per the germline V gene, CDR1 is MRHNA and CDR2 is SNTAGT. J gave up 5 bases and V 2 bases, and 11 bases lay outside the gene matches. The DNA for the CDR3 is TGTGCCAGCAGTGACCGTGGCGGGGGAGCCCCTGAGACCCAGTACTTC. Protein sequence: CASSDRGGGAPETQYF.

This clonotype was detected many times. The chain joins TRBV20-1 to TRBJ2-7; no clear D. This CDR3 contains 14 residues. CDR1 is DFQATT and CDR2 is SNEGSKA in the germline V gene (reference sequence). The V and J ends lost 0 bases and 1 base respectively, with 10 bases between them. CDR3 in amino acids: CSARDAGNSYEQYF. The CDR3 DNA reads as TGCAGTGCTAGAGATGCAGGAAATTCCTACGAGCAGTACTTC.

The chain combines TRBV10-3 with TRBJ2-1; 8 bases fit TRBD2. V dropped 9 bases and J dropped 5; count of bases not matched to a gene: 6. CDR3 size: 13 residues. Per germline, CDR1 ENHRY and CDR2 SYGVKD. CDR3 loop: CAIRGLDNNEQFF. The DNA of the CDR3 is TGTGCCATTCGGGGACTAGATAACAATGAGCAGTTCTTC.

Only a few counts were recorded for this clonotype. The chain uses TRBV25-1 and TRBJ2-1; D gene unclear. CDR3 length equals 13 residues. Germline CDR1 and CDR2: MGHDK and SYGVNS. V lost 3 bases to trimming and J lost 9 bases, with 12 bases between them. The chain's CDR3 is CASSDLSLFEQFF. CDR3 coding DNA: TGTGCCAGCAGTGATCTAAGTTTGTTTGAGCAGTTCTTC.

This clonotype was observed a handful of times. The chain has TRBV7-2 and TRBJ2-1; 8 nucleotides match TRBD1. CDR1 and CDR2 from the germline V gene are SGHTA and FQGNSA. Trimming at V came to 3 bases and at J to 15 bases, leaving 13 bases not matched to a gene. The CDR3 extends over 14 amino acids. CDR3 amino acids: CASSFRWTTGGRFF. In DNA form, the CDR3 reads TGTGCCAGCAGCTTTAGGTGGACTACAGGGGGTCGGTTCTTC.